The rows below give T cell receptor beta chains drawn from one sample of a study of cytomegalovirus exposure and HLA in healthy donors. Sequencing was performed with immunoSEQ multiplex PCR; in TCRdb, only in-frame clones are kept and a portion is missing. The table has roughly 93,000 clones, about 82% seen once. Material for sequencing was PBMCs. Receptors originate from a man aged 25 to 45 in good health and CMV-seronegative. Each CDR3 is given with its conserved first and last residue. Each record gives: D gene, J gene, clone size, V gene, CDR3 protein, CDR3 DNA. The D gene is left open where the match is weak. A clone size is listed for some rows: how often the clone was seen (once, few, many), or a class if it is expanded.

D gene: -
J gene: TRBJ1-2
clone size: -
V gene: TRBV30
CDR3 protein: CAWSSMNYGYTF
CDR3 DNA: TGTGCCTGGAGTAGCATGAACTATGGCTACACCTTC

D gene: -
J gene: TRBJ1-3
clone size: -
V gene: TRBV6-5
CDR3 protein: CASGANGNTIYF
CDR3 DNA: TGTGCCAGCGGGGCCAATGGAAACACCATATATTTT

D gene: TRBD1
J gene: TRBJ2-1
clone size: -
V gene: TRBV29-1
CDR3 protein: CSASTGTNNEQFF
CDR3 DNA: TGCAGCGCGTCGACAGGGACAAACAATGAGCAGTTCTTC

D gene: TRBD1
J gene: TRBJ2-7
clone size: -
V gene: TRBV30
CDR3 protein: CAWSNGQGASEQYF
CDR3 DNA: TGTGCCTGGAGCAATGGACAGGGGGCAAGTGAGCAGTACTTC

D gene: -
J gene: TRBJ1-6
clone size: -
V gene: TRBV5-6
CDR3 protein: CASTPGGNYNSPLHF
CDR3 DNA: TGTGCCAGCACCCCAGGAGGGAACTATAATTCACCCCTCCACTTT

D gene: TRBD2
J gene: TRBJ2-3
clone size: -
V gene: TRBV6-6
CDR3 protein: CASSLGLANADTQYF
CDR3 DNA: TGTGCCAGCAGCCTGGGACTAGCAAACGCAGATACGCAGTATTTT

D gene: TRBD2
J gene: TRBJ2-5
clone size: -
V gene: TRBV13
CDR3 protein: CASSRRGERETQYF
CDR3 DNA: TGTGCCAGCAGCAGGCGGGGGGAGAGGGAGACCCAGTACTTC

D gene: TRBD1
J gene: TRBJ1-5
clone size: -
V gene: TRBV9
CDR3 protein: CASSLGTGRNQPQHF
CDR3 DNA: TGTGCCAGCAGCCTTGGGACAGGCCGCAATCAGCCCCAGCATTTT

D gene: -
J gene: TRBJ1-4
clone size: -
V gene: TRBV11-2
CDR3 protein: CASSAGRSRLNEKLFF
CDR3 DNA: TGTGCCAGCAGTGCAGGCCGTTCCAGGCTTAATGAAAAACTGTTTTTT

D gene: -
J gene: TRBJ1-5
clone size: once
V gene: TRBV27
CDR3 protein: CASSFNGNQPQHF
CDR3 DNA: TGTGCCAGCAGTTTTAATGGCAATCAGCCCCAGCATTTT

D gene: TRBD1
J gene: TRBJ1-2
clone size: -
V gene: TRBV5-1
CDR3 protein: CASSLEKGTAYGYTF
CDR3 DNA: TGCGCCAGCAGCTTGGAGAAGGGGACAGCCTATGGCTACACCTTC

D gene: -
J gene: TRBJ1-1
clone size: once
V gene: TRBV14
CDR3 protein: CASSQRGTTEAFF
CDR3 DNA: TGTGCCAGCAGCCAACGGGGGACCACTGAAGCTTTCTTT

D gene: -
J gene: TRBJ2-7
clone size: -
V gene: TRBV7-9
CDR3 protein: CASSLISQGLSEQYF
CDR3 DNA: TGTGCCAGCAGCTTGATTAGCCAGGGTCTCTCCGAGCAGTACTTC

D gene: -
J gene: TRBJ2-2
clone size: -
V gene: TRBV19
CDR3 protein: CASSRERQAPFNTGELFF
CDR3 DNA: TGTGCCAGTAGCAGGGAGAGACAGGCGCCCTTTAACACCGGGGAGCTGTTTTTT

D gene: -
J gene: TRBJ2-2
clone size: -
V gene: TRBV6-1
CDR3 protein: CASSLGGNTGELFF
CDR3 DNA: TGTGCCAGCAGTCTGGGGGGGAACACCGGGGAGCTGTTTTTT

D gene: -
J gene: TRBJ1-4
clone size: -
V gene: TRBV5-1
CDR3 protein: CASSVNGVIREKLFF
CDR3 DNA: TGCGCCAGCAGCGTAAACGGGGTGATTCGTGAAAAACTGTTTTTT

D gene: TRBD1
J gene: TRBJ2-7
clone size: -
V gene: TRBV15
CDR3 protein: CATSASPTGMSGEQYF
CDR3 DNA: TGTGCCACCAGCGCCTCCCCGACAGGGATGTCTGGTGAGCAGTACTTC

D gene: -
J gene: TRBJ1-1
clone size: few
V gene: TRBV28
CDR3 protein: CASRPSLGGAEAFF
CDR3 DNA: TGTGCCAGCAGACCATCGCTCGGTGGAGCTGAAGCTTTCTTT

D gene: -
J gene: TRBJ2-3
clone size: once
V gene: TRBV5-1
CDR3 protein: CASSSGTDTQYF
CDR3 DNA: TGCGCCAGTTCCTCAGGCACAGATACGCAGTATTTT

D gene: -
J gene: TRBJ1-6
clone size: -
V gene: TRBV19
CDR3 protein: CASSMGGQYNSPLHF
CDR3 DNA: TGTGCCAGTAGTATGGGGGGGCAGTATAATTCACCCCTCCACTTT

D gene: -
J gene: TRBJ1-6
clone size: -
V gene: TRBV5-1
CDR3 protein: CASSLAAGFNSPLHF
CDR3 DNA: TGCGCCAGCAGCTTGGCTGCGGGTTTTAATTCACCCCTCCACTTT

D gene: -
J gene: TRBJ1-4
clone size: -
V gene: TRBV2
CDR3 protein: CASGGEGMVKLFF
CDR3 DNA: TGTGCCAGCGGAGGGGAGGGAATGGTAAAACTGTTTTTT

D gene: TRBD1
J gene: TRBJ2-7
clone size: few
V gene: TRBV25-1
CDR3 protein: CASSAKQGFGTYEQYF
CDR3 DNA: TGTGCCAGCAGTGCTAAACAGGGGTTCGGTACCTACGAGCAGTACTTC

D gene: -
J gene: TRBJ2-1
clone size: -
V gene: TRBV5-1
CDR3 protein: CASSLDREQFF
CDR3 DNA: TGCGCCAGCAGCTTGGACAGGGAGCAGTTCTTC

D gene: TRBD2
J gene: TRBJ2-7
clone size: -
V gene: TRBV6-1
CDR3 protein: CASSDGTSGGYEQYF
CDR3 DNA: TGTGCCAGCAGTGACGGGACTAGCGGGGGCTACGAGCAGTACTTC

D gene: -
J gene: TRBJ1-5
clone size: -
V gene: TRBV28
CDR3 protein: CASSGLTLSQHF
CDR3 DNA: TGTGCCAGCAGTGGGCTCACCTTGTCCCAGCATTTT

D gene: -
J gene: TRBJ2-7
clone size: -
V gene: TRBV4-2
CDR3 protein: CASSQDLGEYEQYF
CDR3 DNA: TGTGCCAGCAGCCAAGATCTAGGAGAGTACGAGCAGTACTTC

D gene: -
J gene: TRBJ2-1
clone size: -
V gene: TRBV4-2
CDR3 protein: CASSQDVGVRYNEQFF
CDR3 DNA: TGTGCCAGCAGCCAAGATGTGGGAGTTAGGTACAATGAGCAGTTCTTC

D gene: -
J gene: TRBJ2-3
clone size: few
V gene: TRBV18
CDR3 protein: CASSPPGTQGTDTQYF
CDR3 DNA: TGTGCCAGCTCACCCCCCGGGACTCAAGGGACAGATACGCAGTATTTT

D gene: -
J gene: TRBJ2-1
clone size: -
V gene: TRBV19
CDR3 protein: CASSINAGSYNEQFF
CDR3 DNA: TGTGCCAGTAGTATAAATGCGGGGTCCTACAATGAGCAGTTCTTC

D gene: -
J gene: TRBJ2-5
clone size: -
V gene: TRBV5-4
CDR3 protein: CASSLGSTQETQYF
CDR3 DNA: TGTGCCAGCAGCTTGGGGAGCACCCAAGAGACCCAGTACTTC

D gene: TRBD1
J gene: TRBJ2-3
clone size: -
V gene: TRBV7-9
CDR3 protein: CASSWRTGNTDTQYF
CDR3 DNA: TGTGCCAGCAGCTGGAGGACAGGGAACACAGATACGCAGTATTTT

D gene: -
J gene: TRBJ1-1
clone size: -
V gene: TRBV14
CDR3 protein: CASSQDYRGRTEAFF
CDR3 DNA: TGTGCCAGCAGCCAAGATTATCGGGGTAGGACTGAAGCTTTCTTT

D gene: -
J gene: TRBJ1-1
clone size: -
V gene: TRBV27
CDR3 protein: CASRGRRPEAFF
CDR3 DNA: TGTGCCAGCAGGGGGAGGAGGCCTGAAGCTTTCTTT

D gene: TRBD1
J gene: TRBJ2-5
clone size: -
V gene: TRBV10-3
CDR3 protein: CAISEGDRVGETQYF
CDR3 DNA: TGTGCCATCAGTGAGGGTGACAGGGTCGGAGAGACCCAGTACTTC

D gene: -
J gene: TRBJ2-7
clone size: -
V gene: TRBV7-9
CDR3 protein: CSSSLATGEQYF
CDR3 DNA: TGTTCCAGCAGCTTAGCGACGGGCGAGCAGTACTTC

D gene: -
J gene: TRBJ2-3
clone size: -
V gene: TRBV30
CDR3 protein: CAWTGGRDKFADTQYF
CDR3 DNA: TGTGCCTGGACAGGGGGGCGGGACAAGTTCGCAGATACGCAGTATTTT